The clone carrying this TCR beta chain turned up a few times. Participants were aged roughly 18 to 89 years, lived in 20 to 25 US areas, and enrolled virtually. Participant-reported clinical history was the basis for cohort assignment. Method: immunoSEQ multiplex PCR; TCRdb's copy keeps in-frame clones and lacks some. Found here are 300,000 to 350,000 clones, 87% of them singletons; the top ten hold just under 9%. This specimen comes from a study of blood T cell repertoires in COVID-19. Study summary: Donors in the United States, Italy and Spain gave samples during acute or convalescent COVID-19.

Germline CDR1 MNHEY, CDR2 SMNVEV (reference sequence). The CDR3 consists of 17 residues. V lost 3 bases to trimming and J lost 2 bases; unmatched junction nucleotides: 9. This TCR derives from a woman younger than 30 who had recovered from COVID-19. This chain joins TRBV27 and TRBJ2-7; 11 bases are shared with TRBD2. Sequencing input: PBMCs or T cells enriched from blood (not recorded which). Here the CDR3 reads CASSFTLTSGVTYEQYF. DNA of the CDR3: TGTGCCAGCAGTTTTACCTTGACTAGCGGGGTGACCTACGAGCAGTACTTC.